This T cell receptor (beta chain) was identified in a study of cytomegalovirus exposure and HLA in healthy donors. Study-level information: Earlier, approximately 190 million T cells were analyzed, and more than 100 million unique TCR beta sequences were found among them.

On this clone itself: What it binds is not known.

The PCR employed 60 Vbeta primers together with 13 Jbeta primers. As handled by the study authors: Later, an analysis found 65 million to 85 million unique TCR beta chains, and 9.5 million to 12 million of these were shared. Generated by immunoSEQ multiplex PCR, the TCRdb table keeps only in-frame clones and is missing some. Clone size and V and J calls were adopted from that table, with D and trimming inferred from the DNA. The specimen's table records approximately 120,000 clones. This CDR3 region has 13 residues. V lost 4 bases, J lost 9 bases, and 6 bases stayed unmatched. The V gene's germline CDR1 is WSHSY and CDR2 SAAADI. Study-wide points: The productive fraction for most TCR beta V segments was about 87% or about 30% in an earlier analysis. A later analysis linked a missense DCLRE1C variant to TCR beta V- and J-gene trimming.

The sequenced sample was PBMCs. The chain combines TRBV10-2 with TRBJ2-5, with 9 nucleotides matching TRBD1. The TCR sequence derives from a man under 40 in good health and CMV-seronegative. The CDR3 DNA reads as TGCGCCAGCAGTGGGGGACAGGGTTTGGCCCAGTACTTC. Its protein is CASSGGQGLAQYF.